The 26 T cell receptor beta chains listed next were all sequenced from one sample in a study of cytomegalovirus exposure and HLA in healthy donors (dated by TCRdb to the late 2010s). The library was built by means of the immunoSEQ multiplex PCR assay. The multiplex PCR relied on a mix of 60 forward primers for TCR Vbeta segments and 13 reverse primers for TCR Jbeta segments. Held by TCRdb, this immuneACCESS table contains in-frame sequences only and omits some clones. Under half of the omission traces to an unresolved V gene where checked; the cause of the rest is unknown. A total of about 200,000 clones appear in this sample, 70% to 80% of them only once. Together, the top ten hold roughly 0.4% of the sample. What was sequenced was PBMCs. All receptors come from a male donor in good health and CMV-seropositive.

For the CDR3, the DNA is TGTGCCAGCAGCCCCAGTGGCTCGTCGGCGAGGGAGACCCAGTACTTC. Translating it yields CASSPSGSSARETQYF. The chain joins TRBV7-6 to TRBJ2-5, with D unresolved. CDR3 length: 16 amino acids. V lost 5 bases to trimming and J lost 5 bases, with 21 bases between them. From germline, CDR1 is SGHVS and CDR2 FNYEAQ.

This clone was observed a handful of times. V gene TRBV29-1 combines with J gene TRBJ2-2; 12 bases map to TRBD2. The V gene end was trimmed by 5 bases and the J gene end by 5 bases; junction bases not matched to a gene: 9. Germline assignment: CDR1 SQVTM and CDR2 ANQGSEA. The CDR3 runs 16 residues. The CDR3, as DNA: TGCAGCGTTTTCCTAGCGGGAGGGCCTTGGACCGGGGAGCTGTTTTTT. Translating gives CSVFLAGGPWTGELFF.

V gene TRBV19 combines with J gene TRBJ1-5; 9 bases are shared with TRBD1. V shed 6 bases, J shed 6 bases, and the junction held 9 bases outside the gene matches. This CDR3 contains 15 residues. The germline V gene encodes CDR1 LNHDA and CDR2 SQIVND (reference sequence). The CDR3 bases are TGTGCCAGTAGGGATGGGACAGGGTTTTTTCAGCCCCAGCATTTT. Its protein is CASRDGTGFFQPQHF.

A remark on this clone: The same CDR3 also results from other DNA sequences found in this sample. This chain uses TRBV7-2 with TRBJ1-2; D perhaps matches TRBD1 (6 bases). This CDR3 is 14 amino acids long. Germline CDR1 is SGHTA and CDR2 is FQGNSA. V was shortened by 5 bases and J by 8 bases, with 18 bases between the two germline ends. In DNA form, the CDR3 reads TGTGCCAGCAGCCCGCGGACAGCCCTCGAGGGCTACACCTTC. Its translation: CASSPRTALEGYTF.

Turning to this clone: The junction shows a germline mismatch at one end, possibly a read error. This chain links TRBV10-3 with TRBJ2-7; TRBD1 matches at 10 bases. The CDR3 contains 14 residues. Germline loops: CDR1 ENHRY, CDR2 SYGVKD. The CDR3 DNA follows: TGTGCCATCAGTGAGTCGAGCCCGAGACAGGGGGCTGACTTC. This sequence encodes CAISESSPRQGADF.

CDR3 residues: CASSPLLAGGPDTQYF. The CDR3 nucleotides are TGTGCCAGCAGTCCCCTATTAGCGGGGGGGCCAGATACGCAGTATTTT. This chain uses TRBV27 with TRBJ2-3; TRBD2 agrees at 11 bases. V shed 5 bases and J 4 bases; nucleotides not matched to a gene: 8. Germline assignment: CDR1 MNHEY and CDR2 SMNVEV (reference sequence). This CDR3 is 16 amino acids long.

This clone was recorded a few times. The V call is TRBV18, the J call TRBJ2-1; TRBD2 agrees at 7 bases. V lost 3 bases, J lost 4 bases, and 6 bases stayed unmatched. Germline assignment: CDR1 KGHSH and CDR2 LQKENI. The CDR3 runs to 15 residues. The CDR3 DNA reads TGTGCCAGCTCACCTTCCAGCGGGACTTACAATGAGCAGTTCTTC. Amino acids: CASSPSSGTYNEQFF. The variable domain in full, with the rest retrieved from reference TRBV18 and TRBJ2-1, is NAGVMQNPRHLVRRRGQEARLRCSPMKGHSHVYWYRQLPEEGLKFMVYLQKENIIDESGMPKERFSAEFPKEGPSILRIQQVVRGDSAAYFCASSPSSGTYNEQFFGPGTRLTVL.

This clone has just one count. V is TRBV16 and J is TRBJ2-1, with TRBD1 matching over 7 bases. Trimming removed 1 base from V and 14 bases from J; junction bases left unmatched: 2. Germline assignment: CDR1 KGHSY and CDR2 FQNENV. The CDR3 runs to 11 residues. This CDR3 reads CASSQFQGEFF. The CDR3 DNA reads as TGTGCCAGCAGCCAATTCCAGGGGGAGTTCTTC. The full variable domain, its missing parts supplied by reference TRBV16 and TRBJ2-1, is GEEVAQTPKHLVRGEGQKAKLYCAPIKGHSYVFWYQQVLKNEFKFLISFQNENVFDETGMPKERFSAKCLPNSPCSLEIQATKLEDSAVYFCASSQFQGEFFGPGTRLTVL.

This rearrangement joins TRBV9 to TRBJ2-7; tentatively, D is TRBD1 (6 bases). Germline V gene sequence: CDR1 SGDLS, CDR2 YYNGEE. Trimming left V 4 bases short and J 2 bases short, with 13 bases between. CDR3 length equals 14 residues. The DNA for the CDR3 is TGTGCCAGCAGCCCGACAGGTGAAACCTACGAGCAGTACTTC. Its translation: CASSPTGETYEQYF.

Written as DNA, the CDR3 is TGTGCCAGCAGCCGGGGAAGCACTAGCGGGAGTAAATATGAGCAGTTCTTC. It yields the protein CASSRGSTSGSKYEQFF. The V call is TRBV13, the J call TRBJ2-1; 11 positions agree with TRBD2. This CDR3 is built from 17 residues. Germline V gene lookup returns CDR1 PRHDT and CDR2 FYEKMQ (reference sequence). The V segment lost 5 bases and the J segment 8 bases; nucleotides outside the gene matches: 14.

The chain combines TRBV2 with TRBJ1-4, with D perhaps TRBD1 (5 bases). The germline V gene encodes CDR1 SNHLY and CDR2 FYNNEI. Trimming left V 7 bases short and J 8 bases short, with 8 bases between. The CDR3 totals 11 residues. The CDR3 protein is CASNQGEKLFF. The DNA for the CDR3 is TGTGCCAGCAATCAGGGAGAAAAACTGTTTTTT.

This clone was counted between two and nine times. CDR3 amino acids: CASSIDRGYPGTAYEQYF. In DNA form, the CDR3 reads TGTGCCAGTAGTATAGATCGTGGTTATCCCGGGACAGCCTACGAGCAGTACTTC. V gene TRBV19 combines with J gene TRBJ2-7; 7 bases map to TRBD1. This CDR3 has 18 amino acids. The junction had 13 bases not matched to a gene; V was cut back by 0 bases and J by 2 bases. Germline CDR1 reads LNHDA; CDR2 reads SQIVND (reference sequence).

J is TRBJ2-5 and V is TRBV5-1; D possibly corresponds to TRBD1 (5 bases). The germline V and J ends were trimmed by 6 bases and 1 base, with 13 bases remaining between them. Germline-derived CDR1 and CDR2 are SGHRS and YFSETQ. The CDR3 totals 14 residues. The CDR3 spells CASKNSGAQETQYF. Here the CDR3 DNA reads TGCGCCAGCAAAAACTCTGGGGCCCAAGAGACCCAGTACTTC.

This chain joins TRBV7-6 and TRBJ2-1; 9 bases fit TRBD2. Per germline, CDR1 SGHVS and CDR2 FNYEAQ. The length of the CDR3 is 15 residues. J gave up 7 bases and V 5 bases, and 9 bases lay outside the gene matches. This CDR3 reads CASSDSGSLGNEQFF. The CDR3 DNA reads as TGTGCCAGCAGCGATAGCGGGAGCCTTGGTAATGAGCAGTTCTTC. The whole variable domain, filled in from reference TRBV7-6 and TRBJ2-1, reads GAGVSQSPRYKVTKRGQDVALRCDPISGHVSLYWYRQALGQGPEFLTYFNYEAQQDKSGLPNDRFSAERPEGSISTLTIQRTEQRDSAMYRCASSDSGSLGNEQFFGPGTRLTVL.

This sequence joins TRBV7-6 and TRBJ1-1, with TRBD1 matching 9 bases. Germline trimming cut 11 bases from V and 7 bases from J; bases unmatched to any gene: 8. Germline CDR1 is SGHVS and CDR2 is FNYEAQ. The CDR3 covers 12 residues. The CDR3 protein is CARQGGRVEAFF. The CDR3 region has the DNA TGTGCCCGACAGGGGGGGAGGGTTGAAGCTTTCTTT.

This clone showed up just a few times. V is TRBV7-2 and J is TRBJ2-3; possibly TRBD2 for D (5 bases). The germline V gene has CDR1 SGHTA and CDR2 FQGNSA. The CDR3 is made up of 13 amino acids. The ends were cut back, 8 bases at V and 5 bases at J, with 14 bases in the middle. Written as DNA, the CDR3 is TGTGCCAGCGGACTCCAGAGCGGAGATACGCAGTATTTT. Protein product: CASGLQSGDTQYF.

In nucleotides, the CDR3 is TGTGCCAGCAGCTCGCGGGGGGAAAGCCCGAACACTGAAGCTTTCTTT. This sequence encodes CASSSRGESPNTEAFF. The genes are TRBV5-5 and TRBJ1-1, with D tentatively TRBD1 (5 bases). Between the trimmed V and J ends, which lost 3 bases and 1 base, there was a span of 16 bases. From germline, CDR1 is SGHKS and CDR2 YYEKEE (reference sequence). The CDR3 has 16 residues.

The V call is TRBV6-6, the J call TRBJ2-2; maybe TRBD2 (6 bases). The CDR3 loop spans 15 amino acids. V was trimmed by 2 bases and J by 1 base, leaving 8 bases between them. Looked up from germline, CDR1 is MNHNY and CDR2 is SVGAGI (reference sequence). CDR3 sequence (DNA): TGTGCCAGCAGTTACCAGGAGGGGAACACCGGGGAGCTGTTTTTT. Residues: CASSYQEGNTGELFF.

This sequence joins TRBV11-2 and TRBJ2-7; 8 bases map to TRBD2. The CDR3 runs 13 residues. Germline lookup yields CDR1 SGHAT and CDR2 FQNNGV. V dropped 4 bases and J dropped 6; count of bases not matched to a gene: 5. CDR3 DNA sequence: TGTGCCAGCAGCTCGGGACTAGTTGCCGAGCAGTACTTC. Its translation is CASSSGLVAEQYF.

The rearrangement joins TRBV9 to TRBJ2-1, with TRBD2 matching over 10 bases. CDR3 length equals 16 residues. V gave up 3 bases and J gave up 4 bases; unmatched junction bases: 7. Germline lookup yields CDR1 SGDLS and CDR2 YYNGEE. This CDR3 reads CASSDHGAGGYNEQFF. CDR3 nucleotide sequence: TGTGCCAGCAGCGACCACGGAGCGGGAGGGTACAATGAGCAGTTCTTC.

This chain uses TRBV7-2 with TRBJ1-5; the D gene is possibly TRBD1 (6 bases). CDR1 is SGHTA and CDR2 is FQGNSA in the germline V gene. Trimming stripped 3 bases from V and 5 bases from J, with 14 bases between. The CDR3 is made up of 15 amino acids. The DNA for the CDR3 is TGTGCCAGCAGCTTGACAACAGGGATCCATCAGCCCCAGCATTTT. Translation: CASSLTTGIHQPQHF.

CDR3 protein: CASQFTLDGNTQYF. The CDR3 coding sequence is TGTGCGTCTCAGTTCACCCTAGACGGGAATACGCAGTATTTT. J is TRBJ2-3 and V is TRBV2; tentatively, D is TRBD2 (5 bases). The CDR3 consists of 14 residues. Germline loops: CDR1 SNHLY, CDR2 FYNNEI.

The gene calls are TRBV13 and TRBJ2-2, with 8 bases lining up with TRBD1. The J segment lost 3 bases and the V segment lost 4 bases, leaving 10 bases of the junction unmatched. The CDR3 has 17 residues. The V gene's germline CDR1 is PRHDT and CDR2 FYEKMQ (reference sequence). The CDR3 nucleotides read TGTGCCAGCAGCTCGGACAGGGAAGGCGGGGACACCGGGGAGCTGTTTTTT. Protein: CASSSDREGGDTGELFF.

The chain recombines TRBV18 with TRBJ1-1; TRBD1 aligns across 7 bases. V shed 3 bases and J 11 bases; nucleotides not matched to a gene: 12. CDR1 is KGHSH, CDR2 LQKENI, per germline. This CDR3 comprises 14 residues. Here the CDR3 DNA reads TGTGCCAGCTCACCGCGGCAGGGGGAAAGTTCGGCTTTCTTT. Translating gives CASSPRQGESSAFF.

The chain recombines TRBV29-1 with TRBJ2-1; 11 bases align to TRBD2. V shed 5 bases, J shed 10 bases, and the junction held 16 bases outside the gene matches. Germline V gene sequence: CDR1 SQVTM, CDR2 ANQGSEA. This CDR3 spans 16 amino acids. This CDR3 reads CSVSETSGVLFTEQFF. As DNA, the CDR3 is TGCAGCGTTTCCGAGACTAGCGGGGTGTTATTTACCGAGCAGTTCTTC.

The rearrangement joins TRBV27 to TRBJ1-5; 7 bases agree with TRBD1. The trim removed 2 bases at V and 4 bases at J, leaving 8 bases unmatched. Germline CDR1 reads MNHEY; CDR2 reads SMNVEV (reference sequence). CDR3 length: 16 residues. In DNA, the CDR3 is TGTGCCAGCAGTTTAGCCCCAGGGGGTGGGAATCAGCCCCAGCATTTT. Translated: CASSLAPGGGNQPQHF.